One T cell receptor (beta chain) is described in this entry. The antigen is not known. This specimen comes from a study of CD8 T cells in Susac syndrome. General study findings and limits: Acknowledgment was made by the study that its TCR sequencing and HLA analysis involved a relatively small number of individuals.

Germline V gene data show CDR1 as SQVTM and CDR2 as ANQGSEA. V was clipped by 6 bases and J by 5 bases, with 11 bases between them. This CDR3 comprises 12 residues. CD8+ and CD4+ T cells circulating in blood were sequenced for TCR beta. When the RNA was reverse transcribed, random hexamers were used with an input of about 0.5 to 1 ug. TCRdb passed the immunoSEQ multiplex PCR reads through MiXCR, listing each CDR3 protein once. The sample has some 300,000 distinct CDR3 sequences; about 82% are singletons. The clonotype originates from a human donor with multiple sclerosis. V gene TRBV29-1 combines with J gene TRBJ2-1; D call uncertain. The specimen was CD8+ T cells from PBMCs. The CDR3 loop reads CSVALLDNEQFF. The CDR3 DNA is TGCAGCGTGGCCCTTTTGGACAATGAGCAGTTCTTC.